The next 25 T cell receptor beta chains were all read from a single sample in a study of T cell responses to AZD1222 COVID-19 vaccine. Using immunoSEQ multiplex PCR, the repertoire was profiled, and TCRdb retains in-frame clones only, with some absent. The top ten hold approximately 5% of the sample, which has about 120,000 clones, under 95% seen once. The sample was peripheral blood, taken 28 days after the second AZD1222 dose. These receptor sequences come from an adult who received the AZD1222 COVID-19 vaccine.

The chain recombines TRBV9 with TRBJ2-7; 7 nucleotides agree with TRBD2. The length of the CDR3 is 14 residues. Trimming removed 4 bases from V and 7 bases from J; junction bases left unmatched: 11. Per the germline V gene, CDR1 is SGDLS and CDR2 is YYNGEE. The CDR3 protein is CASSFGLGSREQYF. The CDR3, as DNA: TGTGCCAGCAGCTTCGGACTAGGGTCGCGAGAGCAGTACTTC.

This chain joins TRBV5-6 and TRBJ1-1; TRBD1 is a possible D gene (6 bases). The V gene lost 4 bases and the J gene lost 1 base, with 17 bases spanning the gap. The V gene's germline CDR1 is SGHDT and CDR2 YYEEEE. The CDR3 length is 16 residues. CDR3 protein: CASSPGLGDTNTEAFF. The CDR3, as DNA: TGTGCCAGCAGCCCGGGGCTCGGGGACACGAACACTGAAGCTTTCTTT.

The count of this clone is one. The chain carries TRBV2 and TRBJ2-3; a weak D match, TRBD2 (5 bases). Trimming took off 6 bases at V and 0 bases at J, with 13 bases between the two ends. Germline V gene data show CDR1 as SNHLY and CDR2 as FYNNEI. This CDR3 is built from 15 residues. The CDR3 nucleotides read TGTGCCAGCAGAGACCAGCGGCGTAGCACAGATACGCAGTATTTT. Its protein is CASRDQRRSTDTQYF.

The V and J genes are TRBV19 and TRBJ1-5; D unresolved. CDR1 and CDR2 from the germline V gene are LNHDA and SQIVND (reference sequence). CDR3 length: 16 amino acids. Trimming shortened V by 3 bases and J by 4 bases, and 16 bases separated the two germline ends. The CDR3 loop reads CASSISWRRANQPQHF. CDR3 DNA: TGTGCCAGTAGTATTTCCTGGCGGAGGGCTAATCAGCCCCAGCATTTT. Supplemented by reference TRBV19 and TRBJ1-5, the full variable domain reads DGGITQSPKYLFRKEGQNVTLSCEQNLNHDAMYWYRQDPGQGLRLIYYSQIVNDFQKGDIAEGYSVSREKKESFPLTVTSAQKNPTAFYLCASSISWRRANQPQHFGDGTRLSIL.

The V gene is TRBV5-6, the J gene TRBJ2-7; D ambiguous. This CDR3 has 13 residues. V lost 6 bases, J lost 2 bases, and 12 bases lay in between. Germline loops: CDR1 SGHDT, CDR2 YYEEEE. Here the CDR3 reads CASTYRYTYEQYF. The CDR3 DNA reads TGTGCCAGCACCTACAGATACACCTACGAGCAGTACTTC.

The chain has TRBV6-6 and TRBJ2-2, with D perhaps TRBD1 or TRBD2 (7 bases each). Deletions cut 7 bases from V and 5 bases from J, with 11 bases between. This CDR3 region has 13 residues. Germline assignment: CDR1 MNHNY and CDR2 SVGAGI (reference sequence). CDR3 sequence: CASIQGGTGELFF. CDR3 nucleotides: TGTGCCAGCATCCAGGGGGGGACCGGGGAGCTGTTTTTT.

The rearrangement links TRBV28 to TRBJ1-2; 7 nucleotides align to TRBD1. V dropped 1 base and J dropped 1; count of bases not matched to a gene: 6. Germline assignment: CDR1 MDHEN and CDR2 SYDVKM. This CDR3 contains 16 residues. Here the CDR3 DNA reads TGTGCCAGCAGTTTATCGGCAGGGGGGGGTAACTATGGCTACACCTTC. Translated: CASSLSAGGGNYGYTF.

This clone was detected only once. CDR3 protein: CASSSGQALRLNTEAFF. The CDR3 nucleotides read TGTGCCAGCAGTTCCGGACAGGCACTCAGATTGAACACTGAAGCTTTCTTT. This chain connects TRBV27 to TRBJ1-1; 7 nucleotides agree with TRBD1. This CDR3 comprises 17 residues. Germline-derived CDR1 and CDR2 are MNHEY and SMNVEV (reference sequence). Trimming took 4 bases from V and 0 from J; bases not matched to a gene: 11.

This chain joins TRBV7-8 and TRBJ1-5, with TRBD1 identical over 8 bases. The CDR3 sequence is 21 residues long. The ends lost 6 bases at V and 0 bases at J; junction bases unmatched: 22. The V gene's germline CDR1 is SGHVS and CDR2 FQNEAQ. The chain's CDR3 is CASSLYGGGRGLGNSNQPQHF. CDR3 DNA: TGTGCCAGCAGTTTATACGGGGGGGGCAGGGGGCTAGGAAATAGCAATCAGCCCCAGCATTTT.

The gene calls are TRBV29-1 and TRBJ1-2, with TRBD1 matching 10 bases. The J segment lost 8 bases and the V segment lost 4 bases, leaving 7 bases of the junction unmatched. This CDR3 region has 13 residues. Germline CDR1 is SQVTM and CDR2 is ANQGSEA. CDR3 bases: TGCAGCGTTGGGGACAGGGGTAACCAGGGCTACACCTTC. Its protein is CSVGDRGNQGYTF.

The V call is TRBV29-1, the J call TRBJ2-3; TRBD1 agrees at 10 bases. CDR1 SQVTM and CDR2 ANQGSEA come from the germline V gene. Trimming removed 7 bases from V and 0 bases from J; junction bases left unmatched: 10. This CDR3 region has 16 residues. CDR3 in DNA: TGCAGCGGGACAGGGGGGGTCGCGGGGAGCACAGATACGCAGTATTTT. Amino acid sequence: CSGTGGVAGSTDTQYF.

This chain joins TRBV2 and TRBJ1-2; unclear D gene. Deletions cut 3 bases from V and 8 bases from J, with 7 bases between. Germline assignment: CDR1 SNHLY and CDR2 FYNNEI. CDR3 length equals 11 residues. CDR3 sequence (DNA): TGTGCCAGCAGTGAGCCGGGAGGCTACACCTTC. It specifies CASSEPGGYTF.

The V call is TRBV19, the J call TRBJ2-3; 7 nucleotides agree with TRBD2. From germline, CDR1 is LNHDA and CDR2 SQIVND (reference sequence). The CDR3 is 18 residues long. V lost 2 bases to trimming and J lost 0 bases; unmatched junction nucleotides: 11. Written as DNA, the CDR3 is TGTGCCAGTAGTATAATTCCCTTAGCGGGTCCTAGCACAGATACGCAGTATTTT. This codes for CASSIIPLAGPSTDTQYF.

The rearrangement joins TRBV6-2 or TRBV6-3 to TRBJ1-3, with D unresolved. The germline gives CDR1 MNHEY, CDR2 SVGEGT. The CDR3 sequence is 15 residues long. V lost 2 bases and J lost 0, with 8 bases in between. Here the CDR3 DNA reads TGTGCCAGCAGTTACGACGGGAGCTCTGGAAACACCATATATTTT. Translated: CASSYDGSSGNTIYF.

The chain has TRBV19 and TRBJ2-1, with TRBD2 matching 7 bases. This CDR3 is 15 amino acids long. J was trimmed by 8 bases and V by 7 bases; bases with no gene match: 14. Germline V lookup: CDR1 LNHDA, CDR2 SQIVND (reference sequence). CDR3 in amino acids: CASKGGSSVMDEQFF. As DNA, the CDR3 is TGTGCCAGTAAAGGCGGGAGTTCGGTTATGGATGAGCAGTTCTTC.

This clone has a single count. The chain carries TRBV9 and TRBJ1-3; 7 positions agree with TRBD1. The CDR3 totals 14 residues. Looked up from germline, CDR1 is SGDLS and CDR2 is YYNGEE. With V trimmed by 0 bases and J by 6 bases, 3 bases remained unmatched. CDR3 in amino acids: CASSVGDRVNTIYF. The CDR3 nucleotides are TGTGCCAGCAGCGTAGGCGACAGGGTAAACACCATATATTTT.

This clone was found once. The chain carries TRBV18 and TRBJ1-1, with 9 bases matching TRBD1. The V gene end was trimmed by 3 bases and the J gene end by 5 bases; junction bases not matched to a gene: 7. The V gene's germline CDR1 is KGHSH and CDR2 LQKENI. There are 15 residues in the CDR3. The CDR3 sequence is CASSPGQGTGTEAFF. For the CDR3, the DNA is TGTGCCAGCTCACCCGGACAGGGGACGGGAACTGAAGCTTTCTTT.

The rearrangement uses TRBV6-2 or TRBV6-3 and TRBJ1-2; TRBD1 agrees at 7 bases. The ends lost 2 bases at V and 4 bases at J; junction bases unmatched: 13. Germline lookup yields CDR1 MNHEY and CDR2 SVGEGT. CDR3 size: 17 residues. The CDR3 DNA reads as TGTGCCAGCAGTTACGCGATCCCGGACAGGACAATCTATGGCTACACCTTC. Residues: CASSYAIPDRTIYGYTF.

This chain uses TRBV20-1 with TRBJ2-6; perhaps TRBD2 as D (5 bases). CDR1 and CDR2 (germline): DFQATT, SNEGSKA (reference sequence). This CDR3 has 15 amino acids. V lost 4 bases, J lost 0 bases, and 10 bases lay in between. This CDR3 reads CSATEGTSGANVLTF. The CDR3 coding sequence is TGCAGTGCTACTGAGGGAACCTCTGGGGCCAACGTCCTGACTTTC.

Concerning this clone itself: At the DNA level, this CDR3 is encoded by other sequences in the same sample as well. The chain has TRBV7-2 and TRBJ1-1; D is unclear. The CDR3 runs to 13 residues. The V gene lost 1 base and the J gene lost 1 base, with 4 bases spanning the gap. Germline V gene sequence: CDR1 SGHTA, CDR2 FQGNSA. CDR3 DNA: TGTGCCAGCAGCTTAGGGCAGAACACTGAAGCTTTCTTT. Translating it yields CASSLGQNTEAFF. Drawing the rest from reference TRBV7-2 and TRBJ1-1, the complete variable domain is GAGVSQSPSNKVTEKGKDVELRCDPISGHTALYWYRQSLGQGLEFLIYFQGNSAPDKSGLPSDRFSAERTGGSVSTLTIQRTQQEDSAVYLCASSLGQNTEAFFGQGTRLTVV.

The table lists this clone with a count of one. V and J are TRBV5-1 and TRBJ2-7, with D perhaps TRBD1 (6 bases). The CDR3 runs to 14 residues. Trimming removed 7 bases at V and 7 bases at J, with 21 bases between. Per the germline V gene, CDR1 is SGHRS and CDR2 is YFSETQ. The CDR3 sequence is CASQGTLGFGEQYF. The CDR3 coding sequence is TGCGCCAGCCAAGGGACACTGGGCTTTGGAGAGCAGTACTTC.

The chain combines TRBV29-1 with TRBJ1-1; a possible D gene is TRBD1 (6 bases). This CDR3 region has 14 residues. Germline lookup yields CDR1 SQVTM and CDR2 ANQGSEA. Trimming shortened V by 4 bases and J by 1 base, and 13 bases separated the two germline ends. The CDR3 nucleotides are TGCAGCGTTGTTTCCGGGACAAAGAACACTGAAGCTTTCTTT. The encoded protein is CSVVSGTKNTEAFF.

CDR3 sequence: CASSEARVGEGWPQHF. The CDR3 DNA is TGTGCCAGCAGTGAAGCGCGTGTCGGCGAAGGATGGCCCCAGCATTTT. V is TRBV6-1 and J is TRBJ1-5; D gene uncertain. The CDR3 is 16 amino acids. The germline gives CDR1 MNHNS, CDR2 SASEGT. The V gene lost 0 bases and the J gene lost 9 bases, with 18 bases spanning the gap.

The chain combines TRBV5-1 with TRBJ1-1, with D possibly being TRBD1 (5 bases). V was clipped by 0 bases and J by 7 bases, with 13 bases between them. The CDR3 runs to 14 residues. Germline V lookup: CDR1 SGHRS, CDR2 YFSETQ. The DNA of the CDR3 is TGCGCCAGCAGCTTGGGGACCCAAAGGGGTGAAGCTTTCTTT. It translates to CASSLGTQRGEAFF. The variable domain in full, with the rest retrieved from reference TRBV5-1 and TRBJ1-1, is KAGVTQTPRYLIKTRGQQVTLSCSPISGHRSVSWYQQTPGQGLQFLFEYFSETQRNKGNFPGRFSGRQFSNSRSEMNVSTLELGDSALYLCASSLGTQRGEAFFGQGTRLTVV.

This chain uses TRBV28 with TRBJ2-5, with a possible D match to TRBD1 (7 bases). V shed 7 bases and J shed 9 bases, with 21 bases lying between them. This CDR3 spans 14 amino acids. The germline V gene has CDR1 MDHEN and CDR2 SYDVKM. This CDR3 reads CASTPGGLPGAQYF. The CDR3 DNA sequence: TGTGCCAGCACTCCAGGGGGACTCCCCGGGGCCCAGTACTTC.